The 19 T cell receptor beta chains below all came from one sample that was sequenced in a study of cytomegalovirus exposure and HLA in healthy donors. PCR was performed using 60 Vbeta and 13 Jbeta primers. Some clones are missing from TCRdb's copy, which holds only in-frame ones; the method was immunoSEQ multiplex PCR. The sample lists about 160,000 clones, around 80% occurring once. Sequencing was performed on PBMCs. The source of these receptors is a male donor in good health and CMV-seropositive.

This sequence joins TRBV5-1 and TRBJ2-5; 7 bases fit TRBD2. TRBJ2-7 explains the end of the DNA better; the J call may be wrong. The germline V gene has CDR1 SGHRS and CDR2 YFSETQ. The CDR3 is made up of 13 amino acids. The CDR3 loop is CASSLAGSYEQYF. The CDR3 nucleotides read TGCGCCAGCAGCTTAGCGGGGTCCTACGAGCAGTACTTC.

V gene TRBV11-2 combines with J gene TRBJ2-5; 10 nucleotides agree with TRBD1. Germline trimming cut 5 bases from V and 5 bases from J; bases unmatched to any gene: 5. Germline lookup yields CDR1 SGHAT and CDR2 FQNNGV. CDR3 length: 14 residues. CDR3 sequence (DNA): TGTGCCAGCAGCACCGACAGGGGGCGGGAGACCCAGTACTTC. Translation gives CASSTDRGRETQYF.

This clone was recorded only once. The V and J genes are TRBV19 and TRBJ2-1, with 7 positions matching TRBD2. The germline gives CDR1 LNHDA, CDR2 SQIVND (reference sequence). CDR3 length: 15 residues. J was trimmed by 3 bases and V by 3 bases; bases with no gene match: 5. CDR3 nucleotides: TGTGCCAGTAGTATTTCCCCTAGCGGCTACAATGAGCAGTTCTTC. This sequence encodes CASSISPSGYNEQFF.

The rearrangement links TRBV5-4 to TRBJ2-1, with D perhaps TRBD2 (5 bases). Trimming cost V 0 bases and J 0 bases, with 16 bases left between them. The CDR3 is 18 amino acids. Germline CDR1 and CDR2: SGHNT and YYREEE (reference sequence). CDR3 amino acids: CASSLEHRGGVSYNEQFF. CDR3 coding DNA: TGTGCCAGCAGCTTGGAGCACCGAGGAGGAGTCTCCTACAATGAGCAGTTCTTC.

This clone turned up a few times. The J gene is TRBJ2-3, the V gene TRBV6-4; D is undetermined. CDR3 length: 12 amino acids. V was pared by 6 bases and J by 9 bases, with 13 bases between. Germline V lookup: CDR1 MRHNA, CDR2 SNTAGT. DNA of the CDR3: TGTGCCAGCAGGGGCTCACAGATGACGCAGTATTTT. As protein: CASRGSQMTQYF.

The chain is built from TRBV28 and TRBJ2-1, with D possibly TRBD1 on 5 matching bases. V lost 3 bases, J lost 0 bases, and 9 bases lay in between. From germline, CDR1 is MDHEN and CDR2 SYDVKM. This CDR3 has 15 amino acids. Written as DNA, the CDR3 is TGTGCCAGCAGTTTGTTTGACAGCTCCTACAATGAGCAGTTCTTC. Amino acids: CASSLFDSSYNEQFF.

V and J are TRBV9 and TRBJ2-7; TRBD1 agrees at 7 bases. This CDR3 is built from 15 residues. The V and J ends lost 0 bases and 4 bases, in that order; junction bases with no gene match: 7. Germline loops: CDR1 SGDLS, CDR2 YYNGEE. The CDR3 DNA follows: TGTGCCAGCAGCGTAGGTGGACAGGCGAATTACGAGCAGTACTTC. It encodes CASSVGGQANYEQYF.

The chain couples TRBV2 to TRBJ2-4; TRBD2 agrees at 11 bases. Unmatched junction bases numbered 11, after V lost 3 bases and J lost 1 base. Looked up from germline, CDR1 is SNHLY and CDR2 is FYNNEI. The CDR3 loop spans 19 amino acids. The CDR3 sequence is CASSEWASGRYGAKNIQYF. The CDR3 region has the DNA TGTGCCAGCAGTGAGTGGGCTAGCGGGAGGTATGGGGCCAAAAACATTCAGTACTTC.

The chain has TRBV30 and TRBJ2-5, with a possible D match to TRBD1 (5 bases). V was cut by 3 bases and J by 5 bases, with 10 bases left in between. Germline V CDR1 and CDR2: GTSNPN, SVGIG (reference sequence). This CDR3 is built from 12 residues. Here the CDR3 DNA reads TGTGCCTGGAGGCCAGGGCTGGAGACCCAGTACTTC. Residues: CAWRPGLETQYF. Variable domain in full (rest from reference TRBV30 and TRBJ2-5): SQTIHQWPATLVQPVGSPLSLECTVEGTSNPNLYWYRQAAGRGLQLLFYSVGIGQISSEVPQNLSASRPQDRQFILSSKKLLLSDSGFYLCAWRPGLETQYFGPGTRLLVL.

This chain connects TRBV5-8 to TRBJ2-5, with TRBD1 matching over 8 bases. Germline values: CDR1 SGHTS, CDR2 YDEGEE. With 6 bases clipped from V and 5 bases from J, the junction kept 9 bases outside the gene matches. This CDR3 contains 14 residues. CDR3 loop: CASTRRTGTETQYF. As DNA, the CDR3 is TGTGCCAGCACCCGCCGGACAGGGACCGAGACCCAGTACTTC.

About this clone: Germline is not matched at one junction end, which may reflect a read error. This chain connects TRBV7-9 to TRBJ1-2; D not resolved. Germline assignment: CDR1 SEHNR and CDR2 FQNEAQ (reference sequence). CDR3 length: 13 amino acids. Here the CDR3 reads CSSSLEVNYGYTF. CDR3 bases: TGTTCCAGCAGCTTGGAGGTGAACTATGGCTACACCTTC.

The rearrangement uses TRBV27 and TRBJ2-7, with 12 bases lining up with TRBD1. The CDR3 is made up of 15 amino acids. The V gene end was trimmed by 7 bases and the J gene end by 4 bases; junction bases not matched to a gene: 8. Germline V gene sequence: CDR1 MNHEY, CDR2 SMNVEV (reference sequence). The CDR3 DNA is TGTGCCAGCAACACCGGGACAGGGGGCGCATACGAGCAGTACTTC. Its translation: CASNTGTGGAYEQYF.

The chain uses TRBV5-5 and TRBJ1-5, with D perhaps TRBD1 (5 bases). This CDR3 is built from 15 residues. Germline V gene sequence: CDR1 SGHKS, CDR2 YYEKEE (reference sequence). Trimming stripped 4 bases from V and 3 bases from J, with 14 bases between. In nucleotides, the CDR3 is TGTGCCAGCAGCACGGGGGAGGTTCTCAATCAGCCCCAGCATTTT. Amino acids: CASSTGEVLNQPQHF.

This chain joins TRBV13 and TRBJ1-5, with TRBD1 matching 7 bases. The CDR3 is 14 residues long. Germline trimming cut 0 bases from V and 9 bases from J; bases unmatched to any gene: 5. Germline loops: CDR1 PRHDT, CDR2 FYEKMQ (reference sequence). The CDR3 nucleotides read TGTGCCAGCAGCTTAGGCACAGGGGTCGGGCCCCAGCATTTT. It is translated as CASSLGTGVGPQHF.

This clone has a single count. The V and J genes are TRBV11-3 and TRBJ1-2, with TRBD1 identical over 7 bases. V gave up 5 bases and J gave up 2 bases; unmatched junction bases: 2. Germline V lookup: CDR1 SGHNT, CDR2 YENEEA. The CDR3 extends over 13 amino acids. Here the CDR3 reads CASSPTGNYGYTF. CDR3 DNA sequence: TGTGCCAGCAGCCCGACAGGGAACTATGGCTACACCTTC.

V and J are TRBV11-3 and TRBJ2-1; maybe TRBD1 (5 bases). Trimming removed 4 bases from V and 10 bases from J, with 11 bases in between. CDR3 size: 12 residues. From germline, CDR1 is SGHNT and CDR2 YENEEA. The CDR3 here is CASSSGHPEQFF. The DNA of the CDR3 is TGTGCCAGCAGCTCCGGACACCCCGAGCAGTTCTTC.

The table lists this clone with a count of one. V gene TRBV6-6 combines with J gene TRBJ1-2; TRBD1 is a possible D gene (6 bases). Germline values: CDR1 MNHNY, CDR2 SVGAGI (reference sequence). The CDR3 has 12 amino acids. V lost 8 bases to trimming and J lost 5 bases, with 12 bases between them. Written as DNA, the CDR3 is TGTGCCAGCTCGGACAGCTCTTATGGCTACACCTTC. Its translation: CASSDSSYGYTF.

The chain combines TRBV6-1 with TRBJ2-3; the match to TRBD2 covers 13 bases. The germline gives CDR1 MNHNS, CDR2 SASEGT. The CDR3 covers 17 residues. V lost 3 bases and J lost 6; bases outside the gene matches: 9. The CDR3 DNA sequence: TGTGCCAGCAGTGATCACACTAGCGGGAGGGCGCCTGATACGCAGTATTTT. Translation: CASSDHTSGRAPDTQYF.

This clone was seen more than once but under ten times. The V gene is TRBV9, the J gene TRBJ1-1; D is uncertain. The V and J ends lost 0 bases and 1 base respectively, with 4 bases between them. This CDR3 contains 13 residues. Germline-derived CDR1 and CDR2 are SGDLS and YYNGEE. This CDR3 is CASSVGRNTEAFF. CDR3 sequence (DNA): TGTGCCAGCAGCGTAGGCAGGAACACTGAAGCTTTCTTT.